These 8 T cell receptor beta chains originate from one sample sequenced in a study of blood T cell repertoires in COVID-19 (dated by TCRdb to the early 2020s). Library preparation employed the immunoSEQ multiplex PCR assay. The table comes from immuneACCESS by way of TCRdb, which keeps in-frame sequences with V and J called. Part of the clones is missing from these tables; in studies checked, under half for an unresolved V gene and the rest for unknown reasons. The sample data list approximately 200,000 clones, and roughly 84% of these were observed just once. 1.9% of the sample is held by the ten biggest clonotypes. Source material: peripheral blood. The source is a man aged 40-50 years with active or convalescent COVID-19.

V usage is TRBV11-2 and J usage is TRBJ2-3; no definite D call. The CDR3 is made up of 13 amino acids. Germline lookup yields CDR1 SGHAT and CDR2 FQNNGV. The V gene lost 5 bases and the J gene lost 2 bases, with 8 bases spanning the gap. The DNA of the CDR3 is TGTGCCAGCAGCCCTCCGGTCACAGATACGCAGTATTTT. It is translated as CASSPPVTDTQYF.

The rearrangement links TRBV27 to TRBJ1-2, with a possible D match to TRBD1 (5 bases). The CDR3 is made up of 14 amino acids. Germline V gene lookup returns CDR1 MNHEY and CDR2 SMNVEV (reference sequence). V gave up 3 bases and J gave up 2 bases, with 10 bases separating them. CDR3: CASSLEGSNYGYTF. CDR3 bases: TGTGCCAGCAGTTTGGAGGGGAGCAACTATGGCTACACCTTC.

The chain uses TRBV5-1 and TRBJ1-4; TRBD1 is a possible D gene (5 bases). The CDR3 is made up of 15 amino acids. The V gene lost 7 bases and the J gene lost 3 bases, with 16 bases spanning the gap. Germline loops: CDR1 SGHRS, CDR2 YFSETQ. The CDR3 DNA is TGCGCCAGCGCCCGTGGAGGGGTACCTAATGAAAAACTGTTTTTT. Amino acids: CASARGGVPNEKLFF.

The gene calls are TRBV28 and TRBJ2-7; D might be TRBD1 (6 bases). V was trimmed by 10 bases and J by 3 bases, leaving 19 bases between them. Germline V gene lookup returns CDR1 MDHEN and CDR2 SYDVKM. This CDR3 is 14 amino acids long. CDR3 residues: CATIRGTPYYEQYF. CDR3 bases: TGTGCCACCATAAGGGGGACACCCTACTACGAGCAGTACTTC.

The chain recombines TRBV28 with TRBJ1-5, with a weak D call TRBD1 (5 bases). The germline gives CDR1 MDHEN, CDR2 SYDVKM. V was pared by 6 bases and J by 4 bases, with 13 bases between. The CDR3 consists of 14 residues. This chain's CDR3 is CASSTGGRNQPQHF. CDR3 DNA: TGTGCCAGCAGCACCGGGGGGAGGAATCAGCCCCAGCATTTT.

The chain carries TRBV27 and TRBJ1-1, with a tentative D call TRBD1 (6 bases). Deletions cut 1 base from V and 1 base from J, with 10 bases between. The CDR3 has 15 residues. CDR1 and CDR2 from the germline V gene are MNHEY and SMNVEV (reference sequence). The CDR3 coding sequence is TGTGCCAGCAGTTTATATTACAGGGAGAACACTGAAGCTTTCTTT. Its protein is CASSLYYRENTEAFF.

This clone was observed a single time. V and J are TRBV6-5 and TRBJ1-4; 7 bases line up with TRBD1. The J segment lost 8 bases and the V segment lost 5 bases, leaving 8 bases of the junction unmatched. From germline, CDR1 is MNHEY and CDR2 SVGAGI. This CDR3 region has 14 residues. CDR3 nucleotide sequence: TGTGCCAGCAGTAGACAGGGTCGTGGAGAAAAACTGTTTTTT. It codes for CASSRQGRGEKLFF.

The chain employs TRBV5-4 and TRBJ1-1, with D hard to call. V was clipped by 0 bases and J by 7 bases, with 13 bases between them. Germline V gives CDR1 SGHNT, CDR2 YYREEE (reference sequence). The CDR3 has 14 amino acids. In DNA form, the CDR3 reads TGTGCCAGCAGCTTGGCCCCGGTCTACGGTGAAGCTTTCTTT. Translating gives CASSLAPVYGEAFF.